The clone carrying this TCR beta chain was seen at least ten times. Repertoires were generated with immunoSEQ multiplex PCR, while TCRdb's copy carries only in-frame clones and drops some. The sample consists of around 270,000 clones, roughly 86% of them appearing once. The sample belongs to a study of blood T cell repertoires in COVID-19. In the study overall: Whether acute or convalescent, the COVID-19 samples came from the United States, Italy and Spain. The cDNA or gDNA used as material had been derived from T cells, B-cell-depleted T cells, or PBMCs.

The CDR3 contains 17 residues. Deletions cut 5 bases from V and 2 bases from J, with 22 bases between. Germline V CDR1 and CDR2: MNHNY, SVGAGI (reference sequence). The origin of this receptor is a woman aged 50 to 60 with acute or convalescent COVID-19. J is TRBJ2-7 and V is TRBV6-6, with D maybe TRBD1 (6 bases). The source material was peripheral blood. The CDR3 DNA reads TGTGCCAGCAGTCCTATGACTATGCAGGGGAATACCTACGAGCAGTACTTC. Its translation is CASSPMTMQGNTYEQYF.